Shown below are 3 T cell receptor beta chains from a single sample sequenced in a study of CD8 T cells in Susac syndrome. Random hexamers were used to reverse transcribe the RNA input (roughly 0.5 to 1 ug). Each CDR3 protein is one row after TCRdb ran MiXCR on the immunoSEQ multiplex PCR reads. The sample contains some 300,000 distinct CDR3 sequences, about 88% of which appear only once. The material sequenced was CD8+ T cells from PBMCs. The receptors were sampled from a human donor with multiple sclerosis.

The chain joins TRBV2 to TRBJ1-4; TRBD1 aligns across 7 bases. Germline V gene data show CDR1 as SNHLY and CDR2 as FYNNEI. The CDR3 runs to 13 residues. J was trimmed by 7 bases and V by 4 bases; bases with no gene match: 3. The CDR3 nucleotides are TGTGCCAGCAGTGGACCAGGGGGTGAAAAACTGTTTTTT. It encodes CASSGPGGEKLFF.

The rearrangement links TRBV27 to TRBJ1-1, with D possibly TRBD1 on 5 matching bases. This CDR3 has 12 residues. The V and J ends lost 6 bases and 7 bases respectively, with 12 bases between them. Per germline, CDR1 MNHEY and CDR2 SMNVEV (reference sequence). CDR3 sequence (DNA): TGTGCCAGCAGCAAAGGGGCCGGTGAAGCTTTCTTT. Translating it yields CASSKGAGEAFF.

The V gene is TRBV7-9, the J gene TRBJ2-3; a weak D match, TRBD2 (6 bases). Trimming pared 3 bases from V and 2 bases from J, leaving 9 bases between. The CDR3 runs to 14 residues. Germline V gene data show CDR1 as SEHNR and CDR2 as FQNEAQ (reference sequence). The CDR3 region is CASSFRGITDTQYF. CDR3 nucleotide sequence: TGTGCCAGCAGCTTCCGCGGGATCACAGATACGCAGTATTTT.